This TCR beta chain was profiled in a study of beta chain features in type 1 diabetes. Study outcomes and limitations: Moderate but significant shortening of TCRB CDR3s was recorded in all four CD4+ subsets from Type 1 diabetes patients.

A note on this clone: Its antigen is still unknown.

Investigators reverse transcribed all isolated RNA, so they sequenced expressed TCRB transcripts. The data were produced by immunoSEQ multiplex PCR, yet TCRdb's version contains in-frame clones alone and is incomplete. The sample yields tens of thousands of clones, 60% to 75% seen once. V shed 8 bases, J shed 5 bases, and the junction held 13 bases outside the gene matches. The CDR3 extends over 15 amino acids. CDR1 is KGHSH, CDR2 LQKENI, per germline. Sequenced input: Tregs from blood. This chain links TRBV18 with TRBJ2-5, with TRBD2 matching 8 bases. The receptor comes from a man aged 25-40 years with type 1 diabetes. Some clones in this sample may be carry-over from other donors' samples. The CDR3 DNA reads as TGTGCCAGCAACCCGTACGGGGGGGCCGACGAGACCCAGTACTTC. It is translated as CASNPYGGADETQYF.